Following are 5 T cell receptor beta chains from one sample sequenced in a study of OX40 agonist ivuxolimab in advanced cancers. Sequencing was performed with immunoSEQ multiplex PCR; in TCRdb, only in-frame clones are kept and a portion is missing. The table lists around 25,000 clones, 83% of them singletons. The sample in question was CD4+ or CD8+ T cells sorted from blood, obtained in a trial of the OX40 agonist ivuxolimab. The receptors stem from an adult with an advanced solid tumor such as melanoma, head and neck, liver or kidney cancer.

The J gene is TRBJ2-5, the V gene TRBV11-3; 13 bases fit TRBD2. The CDR3 has 15 residues. The junction had 4 bases not matched to a gene; V was cut back by 6 bases and J by 3 bases. Germline loops: CDR1 SGHNT, CDR2 YENEEA. CDR3: CASSSTSGGKETQYF. CDR3 nucleotides: TGTGCCAGCAGTTCGACTAGCGGGGGGAAAGAGACCCAGTACTTC.

J is TRBJ2-1 and V is TRBV27, with a tentative D call TRBD2 (6 bases). The V and J ends lost 2 bases and 7 bases respectively, with 15 bases between them. The germline gives CDR1 MNHEY, CDR2 SMNVEV (reference sequence). CDR3 length equals 15 residues. This CDR3 is CASSLKAGKSNEQFF. For the CDR3, the DNA is TGTGCCAGCAGTTTAAAGGCGGGGAAGTCTAATGAGCAGTTCTTC.

J is TRBJ2-1 and V is TRBV13; 7 nucleotides line up with TRBD1. Germline V gene lookup returns CDR1 PRHDT and CDR2 FYEKMQ (reference sequence). The CDR3 spans 17 residues. V dropped 3 bases and J dropped 0; count of bases not matched to a gene: 8. This CDR3 reads CASSFDGDSSSYNEQFF. The CDR3 DNA reads TGTGCCAGCAGCTTCGATGGGGACAGCAGCTCCTACAATGAGCAGTTCTTC.

This clone is a singleton in its sample. The V gene is TRBV10-3, the J gene TRBJ2-7; 9 bases fit TRBD1. Trimming took 0 bases from V and 2 from J; bases not matched to a gene: 8. This CDR3 has 17 residues. Looked up from germline, CDR1 is ENHRY and CDR2 is SYGVKD. CDR3 sequence (DNA): TGTGCCATCAGTGAGTCCACGGGACAGGGTTCCCCCTACGAGCAGTACTTC. Residues: CAISESTGQGSPYEQYF.

In its sample, this clone was seen a few times. The V gene is TRBV29-1, the J gene TRBJ1-1; 8 positions match TRBD1. The CDR3 covers 15 residues. The V gene's germline CDR1 is SQVTM and CDR2 ANQGSEA. The ends lost 7 bases at V and 6 bases at J; junction bases unmatched: 16. The CDR3 bases are TGCAGCGGTTTGAGACAGGGGATCGAGTACTCTGAAGCTTTCTTT. Translated: CSGLRQGIEYSEAFF.